The rows below give T cell receptor beta chains drawn from one sample of a study of T cells after yellow fever vaccination. TCRdb recomputed calls from the 5' RACE reads with MiXCR, one row per CDR3 protein. The sample includes 200,000 to 300,000 distinct CDR3 sequences, 10% to 15% seen only once; the top ten take roughly 0.5%. The sequencing here drew on CD4+ T cells sorted from PBMCs, taken 45 days after the yellow fever booster vaccination. Every receptor here comes from a man aged 30 to 39 who received the YFV17D yellow fever vaccine. CDR3s leave out the opening cysteine and the closing phenylalanine or tryptophan.

j_call,v_call,cdr3_aa
TRBJ1-2,TRBV18,ASSVRDRNDYGYT
TRBJ1-5,TRBV6-5,ASSWESTVQPQH
TRBJ2-6,TRBV3-1,ACSFTLGTGASGANVLT
TRBJ2-7,TRBV20-1,SATTGGDEQY
TRBJ2-3,TRBV10-3,AISEQATSTDTQY
TRBJ1-2,TRBV4-3,ASSSSDRGGYT
TRBJ2-2,TRBV29-1,SVGSREFTGELF
TRBJ2-3,TRBV7-2,ASSLDPSGTDTQY
TRBJ2-3,TRBV7-7,ASSLGQRTDTQY
TRBJ2-3,TRBV5-1,ASSARTSTDTQY
TRBJ2-3,TRBV29-1,SVAGRPSGTQY
TRBJ2-3,TRBV29-1,SPTGPSTDTQY
TRBJ2-5,TRBV20-1,SARGAGGRETQY
TRBJ2-7,TRBV5-1,ASSLNNAGSYEQY
TRBJ2-3,TRBV5-1,ASSLARDLATDTQY
TRBJ1-2,TRBV6-5,ASSYAGTNYGYT
TRBJ2-3,TRBV5-6,ASSVGAGVGDTQY
TRBJ2-5,TRBV29-1,SVLGRLSEETQY
TRBJ2-7,TRBV12-3/TRBV12-4,ASSLRGTSGEQY
TRBJ2-7,TRBV21-1,ASSKLGGATYEQY
TRBJ2-5,TRBV6-5,ASSYQPGSVETQY
TRBJ2-3,TRBV20-1,SAVRDTQY
TRBJ2-1,TRBV28,ASSRARRGGFNEQF
TRBJ2-2,TRBV10-3,AISAGELF
TRBJ2-2,TRBV6-2/TRBV6-3,ASSDRSGELF
TRBJ1-2,TRBV7-2,ASSLAPGFYGYT
TRBJ2-1,TRBV5-1,ASSFTGGINEQF
TRBJ2-1,TRBV20-1,SALAWTGGNEQF
TRBJ2-2,TRBV12-3/TRBV12-4,ASSQGVDTGELF
TRBJ1-5,TRBV3-1,ASSQDGDRNQPQH
TRBJ2-7,TRBV5-5,ASTHSGGEGREQY
TRBJ1-1,TRBV6-5,ASRASAGGNTEAF
TRBJ2-2,TRBV5-1,ASSLVLAGTAGELF
TRBJ2-1,TRBV7-2,ASSLSRLGSYNEQF
TRBJ2-2,TRBV12-3/TRBV12-4,ASSFPSGKADTGELF
TRBJ2-3,TRBV20-1,SAIWKRTDTQY
TRBJ2-7,TRBV25-1,ASSESGRRLGQY
TRBJ2-3,TRBV5-1,ASSSNPTSGTDTQY
TRBJ2-7,TRBV25-1,ASRTGLAGAYEQY
TRBJ2-2,TRBV21-1,ASSKDKGDNGELF
TRBJ2-1,TRBV15,ATSRSRINEQF
TRBJ2-6,TRBV4-2,ASSQVGLGLGANVLT
TRBJ2-1,TRBV19,ASTVTSGRSEQF
TRBJ2-1,TRBV24-1,ATIQISPYNEQF
TRBJ2-1,TRBV5-1,ASSFRRGLAGGEGKQQF
TRBJ2-7,TRBV14,ASSQMGGPYEQY
TRBJ2-5,TRBV12-3/TRBV12-4,ASSSSGQGRAQY
TRBJ2-7,TRBV10-3,AISDLRGKTDYEQY
TRBJ2-2,TRBV20-1,SAQDTGELF
TRBJ2-3,TRBV5-4,ASSGPGEGRTDTQY
TRBJ2-7,TRBV10-2,ASRFLNANEQY
TRBJ2-2,TRBV7-2,ASSSRGAYTGELF
TRBJ2-1,TRBV7-2,ASSLSSYNEQF
TRBJ1-2,TRBV29-1,SVEYTGTGGSGYT
TRBJ2-1,TRBV7-3,ASSLASSGYNEQF